This T cell receptor (beta chain) emerged from a study of blood T cell repertoires in COVID-19. Germline CDR1 and CDR2: LNHDA and SQIVND (reference sequence). Trimming removed 6 bases from V and 6 bases from J; junction bases left unmatched: 6. The CDR3 sequence is 14 residues long. Study processing details: Estimates of nucleated cell counts were drawn from the amplification of reference gene primers. Clones were sequenced by immunoSEQ multiplex PCR, and TCRdb holds only the in-frame ones, with some missing. That table supplies the V and J calls and clone size; D and trimming were determined from the DNA. This table holds some 220,000 clones, 70% to 90% found once.

The chain carries TRBV19 and TRBJ2-1; TRBD1 aligns across 9 bases. Sequencing was carried out using peripheral blood. The source is a woman in her seventies with COVID-19, enrolled during active disease. CDR3 DNA sequence: TGTGCCAGTAGCCGGGACAGGGAGTCCAATGAGCAGTTCTTC. This encodes CASSRDRESNEQFF.